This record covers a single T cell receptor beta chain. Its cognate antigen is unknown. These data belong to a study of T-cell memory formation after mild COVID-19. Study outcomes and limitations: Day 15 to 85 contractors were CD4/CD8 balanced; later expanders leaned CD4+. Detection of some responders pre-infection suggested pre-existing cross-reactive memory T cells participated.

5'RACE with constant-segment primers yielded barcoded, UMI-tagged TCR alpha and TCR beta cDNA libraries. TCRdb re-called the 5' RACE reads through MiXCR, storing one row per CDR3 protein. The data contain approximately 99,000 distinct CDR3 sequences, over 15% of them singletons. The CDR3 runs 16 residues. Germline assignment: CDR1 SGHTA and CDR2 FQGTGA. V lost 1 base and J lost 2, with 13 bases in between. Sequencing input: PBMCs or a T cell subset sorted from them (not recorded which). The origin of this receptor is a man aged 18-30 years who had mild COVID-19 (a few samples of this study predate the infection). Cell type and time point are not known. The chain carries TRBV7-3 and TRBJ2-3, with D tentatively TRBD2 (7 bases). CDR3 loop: CASSLIRGAITDTQYF. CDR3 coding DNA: TGTGCCAGCAGCTTAATCCGGGGGGCCATCACAGATACGCAGTATTTT.